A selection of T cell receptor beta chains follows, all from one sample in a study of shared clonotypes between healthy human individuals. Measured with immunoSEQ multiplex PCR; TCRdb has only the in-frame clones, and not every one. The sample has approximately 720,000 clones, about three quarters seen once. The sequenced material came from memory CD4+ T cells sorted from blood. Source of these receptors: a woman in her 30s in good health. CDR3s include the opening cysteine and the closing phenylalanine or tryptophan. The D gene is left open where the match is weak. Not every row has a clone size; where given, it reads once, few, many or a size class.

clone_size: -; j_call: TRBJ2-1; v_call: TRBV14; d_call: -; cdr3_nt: TGTGCCAGCAGCCAAGGTCACTACAATGAGCAGTTCTTC; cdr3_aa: CASSQGHYNEQFF
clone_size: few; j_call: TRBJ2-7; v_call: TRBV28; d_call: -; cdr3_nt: TGTGCCAGCACATCCGAGGGGGGGCTATTCGACTACGAGCAGTACTTC; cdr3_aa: CASTSEGGLFDYEQYF
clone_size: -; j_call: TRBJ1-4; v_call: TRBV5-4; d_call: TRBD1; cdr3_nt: TGTGCCAGCAGCTTAGGACAGGGGCGGGGATCGACTAATGAAAAACTGTTTTTT; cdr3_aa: CASSLGQGRGSTNEKLFF
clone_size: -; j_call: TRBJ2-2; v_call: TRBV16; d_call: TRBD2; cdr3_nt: TGTGCCAGCAGCTCTTTCGAGCGGGGGCAGAACACCGGGGAGCTGTTTTTT; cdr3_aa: CASSSFERGQNTGELFF
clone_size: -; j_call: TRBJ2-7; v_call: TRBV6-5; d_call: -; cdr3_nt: TGTGCCAGCAGTTACCGGGCAAAATCATACGAGCAGTACTTC; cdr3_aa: CASSYRAKSYEQYF
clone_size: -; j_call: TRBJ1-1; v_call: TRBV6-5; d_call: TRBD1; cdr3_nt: TGTGCCAGCAGTTACGACAGGGTCGCTGAAGCTTTCTTT; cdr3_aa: CASSYDRVAEAFF
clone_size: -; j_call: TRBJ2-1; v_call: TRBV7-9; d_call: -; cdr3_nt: TGTGCCAGCAGCGCTCTGGCCACCGGGCGGGAGCAGTTCTTC; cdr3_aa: CASSALATGREQFF
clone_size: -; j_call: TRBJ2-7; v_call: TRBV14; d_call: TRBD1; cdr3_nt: TGTGCCAGCAGTTGGGACAGGGGGAAGTGGCTAACCTACGAGCAGTACTTC; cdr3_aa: CASSWDRGKWLTYEQYF
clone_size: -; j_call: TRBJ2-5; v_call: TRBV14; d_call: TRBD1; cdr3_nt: TGTGCCAGCAGTGGACAGGGTTGGAAGACCCAGTACTTC; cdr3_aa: CASSGQGWKTQYF
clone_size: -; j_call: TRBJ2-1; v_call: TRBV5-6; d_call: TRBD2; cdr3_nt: TGTGCCAGCGCGGGCGCCGGGAGGGCCTACAATGAGCAGTTCTTC; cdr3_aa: CASAGAGRAYNEQFF
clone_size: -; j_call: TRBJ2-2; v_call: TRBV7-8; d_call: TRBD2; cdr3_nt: TGTGCCAGCAGTGTCCGGGAGGGAACCACCGGGGAGCTGTTTTTT; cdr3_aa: CASSVREGTTGELFF
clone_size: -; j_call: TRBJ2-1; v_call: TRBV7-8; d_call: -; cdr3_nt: TGTGCCAGCAGCTTACAGTTCGGGACCCACAATGAGCAGTTCTTC; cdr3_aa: CASSLQFGTHNEQFF
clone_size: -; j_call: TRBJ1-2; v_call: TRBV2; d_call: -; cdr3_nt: TGTGCCAGCAGTGACGGCAGGGTCGGCTATGGCTACACCTTC; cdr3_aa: CASSDGRVGYGYTF
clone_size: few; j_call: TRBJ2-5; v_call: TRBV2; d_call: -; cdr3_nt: TGTGCCAGCAGTCTTCGTGGGAGAAGGGAGACCCAGTACTTC; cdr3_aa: CASSLRGRRETQYF
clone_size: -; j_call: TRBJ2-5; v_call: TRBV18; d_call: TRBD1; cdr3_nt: TGTGCCAGCTCACCGGGACAGGGGGCTGAGACCCAGTACTTC; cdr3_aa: CASSPGQGAETQYF
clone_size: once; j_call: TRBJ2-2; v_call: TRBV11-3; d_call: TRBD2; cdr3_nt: TGTGCCAGCAGCTTATCTGCGGGAGAGGCCGGGGAGCTGTTTTTT; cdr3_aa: CASSLSAGEAGELFF
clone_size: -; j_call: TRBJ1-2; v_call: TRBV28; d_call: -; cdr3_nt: TGTGCCAGCAGCCCTCGGATTAACTATGGCTACACCTTC; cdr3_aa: CASSPRINYGYTF
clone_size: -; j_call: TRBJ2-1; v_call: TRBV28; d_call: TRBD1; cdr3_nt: TGTGCCAGCAGTAGGGACAGGATTACGCAGTTCTTC; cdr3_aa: CASSRDRITQFF
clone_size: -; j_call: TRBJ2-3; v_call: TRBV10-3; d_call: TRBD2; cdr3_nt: TGTGCCATCAGCGCCGGGACTAGCGGGATCGATACGCAGTATTTT; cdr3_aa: CAISAGTSGIDTQYF
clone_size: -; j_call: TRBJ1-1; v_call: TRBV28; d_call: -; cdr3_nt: TGTGCCAGCAGTTTCCCACCCGAGAACACTGAAGCTTTCTTT; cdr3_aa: CASSFPPENTEAFF
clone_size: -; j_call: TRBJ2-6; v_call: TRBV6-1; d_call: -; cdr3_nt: TGTGCCAGTAAACAGTTCTCTGGGGCCAACGTCCTGACTTTC; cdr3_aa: CASKQFSGANVLTF
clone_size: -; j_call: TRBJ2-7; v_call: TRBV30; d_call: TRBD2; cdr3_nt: TGTGCCTGGAGGCCCGGGACTAGCGTCCACGAGCAGTACTTC; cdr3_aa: CAWRPGTSVHEQYF
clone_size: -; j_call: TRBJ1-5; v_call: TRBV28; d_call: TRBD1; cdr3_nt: TGTGCCACCTTCCTACAGGGGGCAGGCAATCAGCCCCAGCATTTT; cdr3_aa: CATFLQGAGNQPQHF
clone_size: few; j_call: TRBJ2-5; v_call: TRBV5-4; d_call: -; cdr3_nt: TGTGCCAGCAGTCCCCCGGGGGCGGAGACCCAGTACTTC; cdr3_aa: CASSPPGAETQYF
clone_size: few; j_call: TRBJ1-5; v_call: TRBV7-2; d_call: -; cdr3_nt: TGTGCCAGCAGCTTCTATAGCAATCAGCCCCAGCATTTT; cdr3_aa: CASSFYSNQPQHF
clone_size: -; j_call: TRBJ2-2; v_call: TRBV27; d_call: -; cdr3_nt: TGTGCCAGCAGTCTTGCTGGTAGGGGTCGAAAGAACACCGGGGAGCTGTTTTTT; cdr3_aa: CASSLAGRGRKNTGELFF
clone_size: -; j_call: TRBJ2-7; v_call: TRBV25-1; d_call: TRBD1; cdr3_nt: TGTGCCAGCAGTAGGGACAGTAGTGAGCAGTACTTC; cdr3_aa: CASSRDSSEQYF
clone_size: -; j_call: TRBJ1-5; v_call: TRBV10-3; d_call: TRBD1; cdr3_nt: TGTGCCATCAGTGAGTATGGACTGCAGGGGGGCAATCAGCCCCAGCATTTT; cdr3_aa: CAISEYGLQGGNQPQHF
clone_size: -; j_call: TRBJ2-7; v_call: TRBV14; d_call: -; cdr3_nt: TGTGCCAGCAGCCAAGAAGGACACCGAACCTACGAGCAGTACTTC; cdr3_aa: CASSQEGHRTYEQYF
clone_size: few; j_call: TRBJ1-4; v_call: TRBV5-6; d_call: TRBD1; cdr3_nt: TGTGCCAGCAGCTTCACACAGGGGCTACTTAATGAAAAACTGTTTTTT; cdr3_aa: CASSFTQGLLNEKLFF
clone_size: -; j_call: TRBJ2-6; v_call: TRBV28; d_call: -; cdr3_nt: TGTGCCAGCAGCTCCCCTCGACCTGGGGCCAACGTCCTGACTTTC; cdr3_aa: CASSSPRPGANVLTF
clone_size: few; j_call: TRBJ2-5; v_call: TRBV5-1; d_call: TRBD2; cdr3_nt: TGCGCCAGCAGCCTCGTGCTAGCGGGAGGGCAAGAGACCCAGTACTTC; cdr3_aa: CASSLVLAGGQETQYF
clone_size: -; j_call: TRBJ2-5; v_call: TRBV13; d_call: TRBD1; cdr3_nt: TGTGCCAGCAGCCCCCGGGACAGAGCAGAGACCCAGTACTTC; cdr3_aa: CASSPRDRAETQYF
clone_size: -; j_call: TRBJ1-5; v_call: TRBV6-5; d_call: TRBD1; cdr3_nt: TGTGCCAGCAGTTCCACACAGGGGGGTCAGCCCCAGCATTTT; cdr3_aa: CASSSTQGGQPQHF
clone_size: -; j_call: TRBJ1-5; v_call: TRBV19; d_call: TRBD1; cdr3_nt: TGTGCCAGTAGGAAAACAGGGGCGGCGAGTAGCAATCAGCCCCAGCATTTT; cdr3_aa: CASRKTGAASSNQPQHF
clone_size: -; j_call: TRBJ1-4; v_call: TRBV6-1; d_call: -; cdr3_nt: TGTGCCAGCAGTGGAGGGACTCGGAGCATTAATGAAAAACTGTTTTTT; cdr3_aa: CASSGGTRSINEKLFF
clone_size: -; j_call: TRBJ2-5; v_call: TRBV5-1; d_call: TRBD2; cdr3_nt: TGCGCCAGCAGCTTCACCGGGGTAGCGGGAGGTCAAGAGACCCAGTACTTC; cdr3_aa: CASSFTGVAGGQETQYF
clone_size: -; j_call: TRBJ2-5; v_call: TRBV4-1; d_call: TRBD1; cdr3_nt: TGCGCCAGCAGCCAGGAAGACAGGGGGCAAGAGACCCAGTACTTC; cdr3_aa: CASSQEDRGQETQYF
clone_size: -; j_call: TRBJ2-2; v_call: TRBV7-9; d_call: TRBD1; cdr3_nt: TGTGCCAGCAGCTTAGCCCGGGACAGTCGTTTGACCGGGGAGCTGTTTTTT; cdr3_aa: CASSLARDSRLTGELFF
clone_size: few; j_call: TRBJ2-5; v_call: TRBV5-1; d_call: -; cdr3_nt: TGCGCCAGCAGCCTGGGACCTACGACGGCAGAGACCCAGTACTTC; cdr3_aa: CASSLGPTTAETQYF
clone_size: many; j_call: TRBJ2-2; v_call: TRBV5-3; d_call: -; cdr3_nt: TGTGCCAGAAGACCGACGGGGCCGTCCGGGGAGCTGTTTTTT; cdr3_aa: CARRPTGPSGELFF
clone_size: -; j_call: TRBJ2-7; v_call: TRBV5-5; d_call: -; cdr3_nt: TGTGCCAGCAGCTTGGCCGGGACACCTATCTACGAGCAGTACTTC; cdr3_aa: CASSLAGTPIYEQYF
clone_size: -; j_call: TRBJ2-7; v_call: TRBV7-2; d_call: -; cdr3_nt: TGTGCCAGCAGCTTATATGAGTCTACCTACGAGCAGTACTTC; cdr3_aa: CASSLYESTYEQYF
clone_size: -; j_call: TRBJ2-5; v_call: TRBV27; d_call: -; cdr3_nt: TGTGCCAGCAGTTTATCTTTGGCATCGGAGACCCAGTACTTC; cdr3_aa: CASSLSLASETQYF
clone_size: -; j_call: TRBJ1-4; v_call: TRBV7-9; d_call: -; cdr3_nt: TGTGCCAGCAGCCCGACCGGGATACGATCTAGGGCAACTAATGAAAAACTGTTTTTT; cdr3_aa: CASSPTGIRSRATNEKLFF
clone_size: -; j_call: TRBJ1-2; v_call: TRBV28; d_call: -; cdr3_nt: TGTGCCAGCAGCCTGCCCCCCCTGTCGTCGGGCTATGGCTACACCTTC; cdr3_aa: CASSLPPLSSGYGYTF